This T cell receptor (beta chain) is drawn from a study of cytomegalovirus exposure and HLA in healthy donors. Across the study: Researchers found that approximately 80% of about 400 genotyped donors fell within the Caucasian-associated ancestry cluster. General study findings and limits: Listed as cytomegalovirus-associated were 150 or so TCR beta chains. Across donors, presence/absence analyses took sequencing depth to be roughly uniform.

Turning to this clone: No antigen is known for it.

The PCR used 60 Vbeta and 13 Jbeta primers. Measured with immunoSEQ multiplex PCR; TCRdb has only the in-frame clones, and not every one. Found here are some 130,000 clones, 65% to 80% of them singletons; the top ten hold over 2.5%. The CDR3 sequence is 15 residues long. CDR1 SGHRS and CDR2 YFSETQ come from the germline V gene. The junction had 12 bases not matched to a gene; V was cut back by 6 bases and J by 6 bases. Sequences were obtained from PBMCs. This sequence originates from a man aged 40-50 years in good health and CMV-seronegative. The chain uses TRBV5-1 and TRBJ2-7; 10 bases agree with TRBD1. The CDR3 DNA reads as TGCGCCAGCACGCACCCGGGACAGGGGACGGTCGAGCAGTACTTC. Amino acids: CASTHPGQGTVEQYF.